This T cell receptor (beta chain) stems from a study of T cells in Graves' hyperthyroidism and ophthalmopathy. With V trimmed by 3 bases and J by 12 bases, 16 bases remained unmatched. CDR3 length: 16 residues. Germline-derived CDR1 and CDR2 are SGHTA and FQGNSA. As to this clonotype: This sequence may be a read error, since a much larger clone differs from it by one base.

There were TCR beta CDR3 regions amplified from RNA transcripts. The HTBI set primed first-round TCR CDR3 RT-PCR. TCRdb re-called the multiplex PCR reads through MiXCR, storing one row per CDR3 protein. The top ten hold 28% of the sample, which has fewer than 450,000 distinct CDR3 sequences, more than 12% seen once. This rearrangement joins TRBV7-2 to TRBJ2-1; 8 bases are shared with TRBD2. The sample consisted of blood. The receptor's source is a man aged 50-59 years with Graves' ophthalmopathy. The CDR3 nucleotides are TGTGCCAGCAGCTTTTTGGGACGAGCGGGAGCACGTCGGCAGTTCTTC. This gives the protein CASSFLGRAGARRQFF.